A single sample gave rise to the 32 T cell receptor beta chains below, sequenced in a study of blood T cell repertoires in COVID-19. Profiled with immunoSEQ multiplex PCR; TCRdb holds only in-frame clones, not every one. The data contain about 190,000 clones, 80% to 90% of them singletons. Sequenced input: peripheral blood. These TCRs come from a man aged 25 to 40 with acute or convalescent COVID-19.

The rearrangement links TRBV15 to TRBJ2-3; D gene ambiguous. This CDR3 contains 16 residues. V lost 1 base, J lost 0 bases, and 11 bases lay in between. Germline V gives CDR1 LNHNV, CDR2 YYDKDF (reference sequence). The CDR3 DNA reads TGTGCCACCAGCAGAGTGGAGTACTCTAGCACAGATACGCAGTATTTT. Protein product: CATSRVEYSSTDTQYF.

DNA for the CDR3: TGTGCCAGCAAAGGGACAGGCCTCGTCGGCTACACCTTC. Encoded protein: CASKGTGLVGYTF. J is TRBJ1-2 and V is TRBV6-5; 8 bases are shared with TRBD1. Germline trimming cut 7 bases from V and 8 bases from J; bases unmatched to any gene: 9. CDR1 is MNHEY, CDR2 SVGAGI, per germline. The CDR3 consists of 13 residues.

The rearrangement links TRBV5-1 to TRBJ2-7; 8 nucleotides align to TRBD2. Germline V gives CDR1 SGHRS, CDR2 YFSETQ. The ends lost 3 bases at V and 5 bases at J; junction bases unmatched: 10. The CDR3 contains 15 residues. The CDR3 sequence: CASSSGVGLDHEQYF. In DNA form, the CDR3 reads TGCGCCAGCAGCTCGGGAGTGGGACTAGACCACGAGCAGTACTTC.

The chain is built from TRBV9 and TRBJ2-7; D ambiguous. V was cut by 3 bases and J by 3 bases, with 13 bases left in between. Per germline, CDR1 SGDLS and CDR2 YYNGEE. The CDR3 has 14 residues. CDR3 in amino acids: CASSATDNDYEQYF. The CDR3 DNA sequence: TGTGCCAGCAGCGCCACCGACAACGACTACGAGCAGTACTTC.

This clone is a singleton in its sample. The genes are TRBV19 and TRBJ1-5; the D gene is possibly TRBD1 (5 bases). Per the germline V gene, CDR1 is LNHDA and CDR2 is SQIVND (reference sequence). With 6 bases removed from V and 4 bases from J, the gap between germline ends came to 22 bases. The CDR3 is made up of 17 amino acids. DNA of the CDR3: TGTGCCAGTAGCCCACCGATATGGGGCGGGGAAAATCAGCCCCAGCATTTT. Its protein product is CASSPPIWGGENQPQHF.

The V gene is TRBV28, the J gene TRBJ2-7; 9 bases line up with TRBD1. The CDR3 loop spans 13 amino acids. V shed 10 bases, J shed 4 bases, and the junction held 8 bases outside the gene matches. Germline CDR1 is MDHEN and CDR2 is SYDVKM. The CDR3 spells CATYSGQGYEQYF. The CDR3 DNA follows: TGTGCCACCTACTCGGGACAGGGATACGAGCAGTACTTC.

The chain uses TRBV6-1 and TRBJ2-2, with D perhaps TRBD1 (5 bases). Per germline, CDR1 MNHNS and CDR2 SASEGT. The V and J ends lost 0 bases and 5 bases respectively, with 7 bases between them. The CDR3 spans 14 residues. CDR3 nucleotides: TGTGCCAGCAGTGAAGCGGGGCATACCGGGGAGCTGTTTTTT. Its protein product is CASSEAGHTGELFF.

The V and J genes are TRBV4-1 and TRBJ2-7, with D possibly matching TRBD2 (6 bases). This CDR3 is built from 14 residues. Trimming left V 6 bases short and J 5 bases short, with 17 bases between. The germline CDR1 and CDR2 sequences are MGHRA and YSYEKL. The CDR3 nucleotides are TGCGCCAGCAGTTATGGACTAATGGGGAACGAGCAGTACTTC. Translating gives CASSYGLMGNEQYF.

V is TRBV28 and J is TRBJ2-7; 7 bases match TRBD2. CDR1 is MDHEN and CDR2 is SYDVKM in the germline V gene. The CDR3 extends over 13 amino acids. After removal of 2 bases from V and 3 bases from J, the junction contained 1 base not matched to a gene. In DNA, the CDR3 is TGTGCCAGCAGTTTAGCGGGAGTCTACGAGCAGTACTTC. This gives the protein CASSLAGVYEQYF.

This rearrangement joins TRBV14 to TRBJ2-1; TRBD2 agrees at 8 bases. Germline lookup yields CDR1 SGHDN and CDR2 FVKESK. The trim removed 0 bases at V and 6 bases at J, leaving 4 bases unmatched. This CDR3 is built from 15 residues. Here the CDR3 DNA reads TGTGCCAGCAGCCAAGAGCGGGGGGCCGCCAATGAGCAGTTCTTC. It codes for CASSQERGAANEQFF.

The chain employs TRBV5-4 and TRBJ1-4, with TRBD1 matching over 7 bases. The CDR3 loop spans 16 amino acids. CDR1 is SGHNT and CDR2 is YYREEE in the germline V gene (reference sequence). V gave up 2 bases and J gave up 7 bases; unmatched junction bases: 11. CDR3 bases: TGTGCCAGCAGCTTAAACGGACAGGATGGGAGTGAAAAACTGTTTTTT. It specifies CASSLNGQDGSEKLFF.

V and J are TRBV28 and TRBJ2-5; D possibly corresponds to TRBD2 (5 bases). The CDR3 runs to 12 residues. The V and J ends lost 3 bases and 13 bases respectively, with 15 bases between them. From germline, CDR1 is MDHEN and CDR2 SYDVKM. The CDR3 DNA is TGTGCCAGCAGTTTGTCCCGGGGAATCATGTACTTC. Its translation: CASSLSRGIMYF.

The chain has TRBV6-5 and TRBJ1-2; D is perhaps TRBD1 (5 bases). The CDR3 has 15 residues. Germline lookup yields CDR1 MNHEY and CDR2 SVGAGI. V lost 5 bases and J lost 3, with 16 bases in between. The CDR3 region has the DNA TGTGCCAGCAGTACCCAGGGTACGGGCGACTATGGCTACACCTTC. Protein sequence: CASSTQGTGDYGYTF.

This clone was observed a single time. The J gene is TRBJ1-1, the V gene TRBV30; 11 nucleotides line up with TRBD1. The CDR3 runs 13 residues. Germline trimming cut 1 base from V and 8 bases from J; bases unmatched to any gene: 3. Germline V lookup: CDR1 GTSNPN, CDR2 SVGIG (reference sequence). CDR3 amino acids: CAWSGGQGEEAFF. DNA of the CDR3: TGTGCCTGGAGTGGGGGACAGGGGGAGGAAGCTTTCTTT.

This chain connects TRBV6-1 to TRBJ1-5; the D gene is possibly TRBD1 (6 bases). Trimming pared 2 bases from V and 2 bases from J, leaving 10 bases between. Germline CDR1 and CDR2: MNHNS and SASEGT. The CDR3 covers 15 residues. The CDR3 reads CASSESRQGNQPQHF. The DNA of the CDR3 is TGTGCCAGCAGTGAATCCCGACAGGGCAATCAGCCCCAGCATTTT.

The V call is TRBV6-4, the J call TRBJ1-6; D uncertain. The germline CDR1 and CDR2 sequences are MRHNA and SNTAGT. Trimming removed 4 bases at V and 11 bases at J, with 12 bases between. The CDR3 has 13 residues. The CDR3 DNA is TGTGCCAGCAGTGTGTTTGAGGGAGCACCCCTCCACTTT. This codes for CASSVFEGAPLHF.

V and J are TRBV13 and TRBJ1-2, with D possibly matching TRBD1 (6 bases). V was trimmed by 5 bases and J by 2 bases, leaving 39 bases between them. The CDR3 has 23 amino acids. From germline, CDR1 is PRHDT and CDR2 FYEKMQ (reference sequence). Here the CDR3 DNA reads TGTGCCAGCAGCGGCCGGGGTCCAGCCCGTCTAGGGGGAGCCCATAGAAGAAACTATGGCTACACCTTC. Encoded protein: CASSGRGPARLGGAHRRNYGYTF.

As for this clone: Other DNA variants within this sample encode the same CDR3. This chain joins TRBV27 and TRBJ1-6; the D is unclear. Trimming left V 2 bases short and J 7 bases short, with 6 bases between. Germline CDR1 is MNHEY and CDR2 is SMNVEV (reference sequence). CDR3 size: 13 residues. The chain's CDR3 is CASSLTVNSPLHF. DNA of the CDR3: TGTGCCAGCAGTTTAACAGTGAATTCACCCCTCCACTTT.

The rearrangement links TRBV7-2 to TRBJ1-2, with D possibly TRBD1 on 5 matching bases. Trimming removed 1 base from V and 7 bases from J, with 13 bases in between. The CDR3 has 14 amino acids. In germline, CDR1 is SGHTA, CDR2 FQGNSA. DNA of the CDR3: TGTGCCAGCAGCTTAGTCGGGGGGTTTGGTGGCTACACCTTC. Amino acids: CASSLVGGFGGYTF. Using reference TRBV7-2 and TRBJ1-2 for the parts outside the CDR3, the full variable domain is GAGVSQSPSNKVTEKGKDVELRCDPISGHTALYWYRQSLGQGLEFLIYFQGNSAPDKSGLPSDRFSAERTGGSVSTLTIQRTQQEDSAVYLCASSLVGGFGGYTFGSGTRLTVV.

The chain employs TRBV3-1 (or the pseudogene TRBV3-2) and TRBJ2-7, with D tentatively TRBD2 (5 bases). V lost 4 bases and J lost 9, with 10 bases in between. Germline assignment: CDR1 LGHDT and CDR2 YNNKEL (reference sequence). This CDR3 spans 11 amino acids. The CDR3 DNA reads as TGTGCCAGCAGCCTGAGGGATTTGCAGTACTTC. Its protein product is CASSLRDLQYF.

The count of this clone is one. The V gene is TRBV28, the J gene TRBJ1-2; TRBD1 matches 9 bases. Germline V gene lookup returns CDR1 MDHEN and CDR2 SYDVKM. The ends lost 11 bases at V and 7 bases at J; junction bases unmatched: 11. This CDR3 contains 13 residues. The CDR3 region has the DNA TGTGCCCTTCAGCGGACAGGGGCGAGTGGCTACACCTTC. Translated: CALQRTGASGYTF.

The genes are TRBV28 and TRBJ1-2; D gene ambiguous. V lost 6 bases and J 4 bases, leaving 9 bases between the germline ends. From germline, CDR1 is MDHEN and CDR2 SYDVKM. The CDR3 consists of 12 residues. CDR3 sequence reads: CASRRESYGYTF. The CDR3 nucleotides read TGTGCCAGCAGGAGGGAATCCTATGGCTACACCTTC.

The V call is TRBV5-1, the J call TRBJ1-3; possibly TRBD1 for D (5 bases). There are 14 residues in the CDR3. Germline V CDR1 and CDR2: SGHRS, YFSETQ. Between the trimmed V and J ends, which lost 2 bases and 8 bases, there was a span of 14 bases. DNA of the CDR3: TGCGCCAGCAGCTTACAGGCCGGTGGGGACACCATATATTTT. This gives the protein CASSLQAGGDTIYF. The full variable domain, completed using reference TRBV5-1 and TRBJ1-3, is KAGVTQTPRYLIKTRGQQVTLSCSPISGHRSVSWYQQTPGQGLQFLFEYFSETQRNKGNFPGRFSGRQFSNSRSEMNVSTLELGDSALYLCASSLQAGGDTIYFGEGSWLTVV.

The genes are TRBV3-1 (or the pseudogene TRBV3-2) and TRBJ2-7; D may be TRBD2 (5 bases). Germline-derived CDR1 and CDR2 are LGHDT and YNNKEL (reference sequence). CDR3 size: 14 residues. The V gene lost 3 bases and the J gene lost 1 base, with 10 bases spanning the gap. CDR3 protein: CASSQTRVSYEQYF. In nucleotides, the CDR3 is TGTGCCAGCAGCCAGACGAGGGTTTCCTACGAGCAGTACTTC.

This chain joins TRBV28 and TRBJ2-3; 13 nucleotides line up with TRBD2. V lost 7 bases to trimming and J lost 1 base; unmatched junction nucleotides: 5. The CDR3 sequence is 16 residues long. The germline V gene has CDR1 MDHEN and CDR2 SYDVKM. CDR3 nucleotides: TGTGCCAGCAAACTAGCGGGGGGGCATCGCACAGATACGCAGTATTTT. Protein: CASKLAGGHRTDTQYF.

J is TRBJ2-5 and V is TRBV28, with TRBD1 as a possible D gene (5 bases). CDR1 is MDHEN and CDR2 is SYDVKM in the germline V gene. V was trimmed by 8 bases and J by 5 bases, leaving 15 bases between them. This CDR3 region has 13 residues. The CDR3 region is CASLRTLGETQYF. The CDR3 DNA is TGTGCCAGCCTAAGGACATTAGGGGAGACCCAGTACTTC.

The gene calls are TRBV7-9 and TRBJ2-5, with D perhaps TRBD2 (6 bases). This CDR3 is 15 amino acids long. V gave up 5 bases and J gave up 4 bases, with 17 bases separating them. Germline V lookup: CDR1 SEHNR, CDR2 FQNEAQ (reference sequence). CDR3 amino acids: CASSKRRLGAETQYF. CDR3 sequence (DNA): TGTGCCAGCAGCAAACGAAGACTAGGTGCAGAGACCCAGTACTTC.

The J gene is TRBJ1-3, the V gene TRBV27, with D unclear. Trimming took off 6 bases at V and 8 bases at J, with 20 bases between the two ends. Per the germline V gene, CDR1 is MNHEY and CDR2 is SMNVEV (reference sequence). This CDR3 region has 15 residues. The CDR3 nucleotides are TGTGCCAGCAGCCGAGCTGCACTCCCACGGGACACCATATATTTT. It encodes CASSRAALPRDTIYF.

This chain connects TRBV7-2 to TRBJ1-2, with TRBD1 identical over 8 bases. Germline V gene sequence: CDR1 SGHTA, CDR2 FQGNSA. This CDR3 spans 14 amino acids. V dropped 4 bases and J dropped 10; count of bases not matched to a gene: 11. CDR3 coding DNA: TGTGCCAGCAGCTCGTCCCGGACAGGGAGACCCTACACCTTC. It specifies CASSSSRTGRPYTF.

This clone was detected only once. The J gene is TRBJ2-7, the V gene TRBV6-1, with D unresolved. The CDR3 length is 13 residues. V lost 3 bases and J 3 bases, leaving 9 bases between the germline ends. The germline gives CDR1 MNHNS, CDR2 SASEGT. The CDR3 region has the DNA TGTGCCAGCAGTGAGGTTGGAGTCTACGAGCAGTACTTC. It specifies CASSEVGVYEQYF.

The rearrangement joins TRBV7-8 to TRBJ1-6; tentative D call: TRBD1 (5 bases). The germline CDR1 and CDR2 sequences are SGHVS and FQNEAQ. Trimming shortened V by 7 bases and J by 10 bases, and 17 bases separated the two germline ends. The CDR3 runs to 14 residues. In DNA form, the CDR3 reads TGTGCCAGCAATGATGTCGGGGGAGGATCACCCCTCCACTTT. It encodes CASNDVGGGSPLHF.

A single count supports this clone. The V call is TRBV19, the J call TRBJ2-1; 10 bases are a match to TRBD2. This CDR3 contains 15 residues. Per the germline V gene, CDR1 is LNHDA and CDR2 is SQIVND (reference sequence). V lost 6 bases to trimming and J lost 7 bases; unmatched junction nucleotides: 9. The DNA for the CDR3 is TGTGCCAGTAGGCCAGGTAGCGGGGGGTCTAATGAGCAGTTCTTC. Protein: CASRPGSGGSNEQFF.